Reported below is one T cell receptor (beta chain). Produced via immunoSEQ multiplex PCR; TCRdb's table is partial and in-frame only. This table has 300,000 or so clones, approximately 89% appearing once. Looked up from germline, CDR1 is MNHEY and CDR2 is SMNVEV (reference sequence). This CDR3 is built from 14 residues. Trimming left V 5 bases short and J 5 bases short, with 13 bases between. This specimen belongs to a study of blood T cell repertoires in COVID-19. Study overall: The United States, Italy and Spain were the sources of the acute and convalescent COVID-19 samples. T cells, B-cell-depleted T cells, or PBMCs supplied cDNA or gDNA.

The sequenced material came from peripheral blood. The V and J genes are TRBV27 and TRBJ2-1; D is undetermined. The sequence was collected from a woman younger than 45 who had recovered from COVID-19. CDR3 in amino acids: CASSPFANNNEQFF. The CDR3 bases are TGTGCCAGCAGTCCTTTCGCGAATAACAATGAGCAGTTCTTC.